These 30 T cell receptor beta chains were all obtained from the same sample, sequenced in a study of beta chain features in type 1 diabetes. What was sequenced were expressed TCRB transcripts, since all of the isolated RNA had been reverse transcribed. Here immunoSEQ multiplex PCR was the method, and the copy in TCRdb shows in-frame clones only, minus some. The sample yields about 900,000 clones, 17% seen once. The source material was naive CD4+ T cells from blood. Receptor source: a woman between 18 and 29 years old in good health.

This clone was seen more than once but under ten times. In DNA form, the CDR3 reads TGTGCCAGCAGCGTATACCGGGACAACCACGAGCAGTACTTC. Its translation is CASSVYRDNHEQYF. The chain carries TRBV9 and TRBJ2-7; D is possibly TRBD1 (6 bases). CDR1 is SGDLS and CDR2 is YYNGEE in the germline V gene. Trimming stripped 1 base from V and 5 bases from J, with 13 bases between. The CDR3 extends over 14 amino acids.

This rearrangement joins TRBV4-3 to TRBJ2-1, with 7 bases fitting TRBD2. The J segment lost 3 bases and the V segment lost 2 bases, leaving 7 bases of the junction unmatched. Germline values: CDR1 LGHNA, CDR2 YSLEER. The CDR3 covers 16 residues. CDR3 residues: CASSQSTGTNYNEQFF. As DNA, the CDR3 is TGCGCCAGCAGCCAATCTACCGGGACTAACTACAATGAGCAGTTCTTC.

V usage is TRBV28 and J usage is TRBJ2-1; 7 positions agree with TRBD2. Germline V gene lookup returns CDR1 MDHEN and CDR2 SYDVKM. The CDR3 extends over 12 amino acids. J was trimmed by 8 bases and V by 4 bases; bases with no gene match: 2. The CDR3 region is CASSSTSDEQFF. DNA of the CDR3: TGTGCCAGCAGTTCTACTAGCGATGAGCAGTTCTTC.

The V gene is TRBV5-4, the J gene TRBJ2-1, with 10 bases aligning to TRBD2. V lost 4 bases and J lost 4; bases outside the gene matches: 20. The CDR3 runs 20 residues. The germline CDR1 and CDR2 sequences are SGHNT and YYREEE (reference sequence). In DNA form, the CDR3 reads TGTGCCAGCAGCCCGAGAGGTAGCGGGAGGCGCCCCCGTTATTACAATGAGCAGTTCTTC. Its protein is CASSPRGSGRRPRYYNEQFF.

This clone was picked up a small number of times. The chain couples TRBV28 to TRBJ2-1; a possible D gene is TRBD1 (6 bases). V was pared by 2 bases and J by 9 bases, with 14 bases between. This CDR3 comprises 14 residues. The V gene's germline CDR1 is MDHEN and CDR2 SYDVKM. Written as DNA, the CDR3 is TGTGCCAGCAGTTTACCCTACAGGGTAGTTGAGCAGTTCTTC. It yields the protein CASSLPYRVVEQFF.

V usage is TRBV27 and J usage is TRBJ2-7; the match to TRBD2 covers 8 bases. In germline, CDR1 is MNHEY, CDR2 SMNVEV (reference sequence). The CDR3 is 15 residues long. The trim removed 6 bases at V and 3 bases at J, leaving 10 bases unmatched. CDR3 nucleotides: TGTGCCAGCAGACTCAGGGTAGCGGGGAACTACGAGCAGTACTTC. Its protein product is CASRLRVAGNYEQYF.

This clone has a handful of counts. V and J are TRBV7-6 and TRBJ2-3; D is ambiguous. V gave up 5 bases and J gave up 1 base, with 7 bases separating them. This CDR3 contains 13 residues. Germline CDR1 and CDR2: SGHVS and FNYEAQ. CDR3 amino acids: CASSPRGTDTQYF. The CDR3 coding sequence is TGTGCCAGCAGCCCCCGTGGCACAGATACGCAGTATTTT.

V gene TRBV5-1 combines with J gene TRBJ2-3, with 13 bases aligning to TRBD2. The germline V gene encodes CDR1 SGHRS and CDR2 YFSETQ. CDR3 length: 17 amino acids. V trimming: 1 base; J trimming: 4 bases; junction bases outside the gene matches: 6. The DNA for the CDR3 is TGCGCCAGCAGCTTGAAGGGGACTAGCGGGATCGCAGATACGCAGTATTTT. Amino acid sequence: CASSLKGTSGIADTQYF.

The rearrangement uses TRBV19 and TRBJ1-1, with a tentative D call TRBD1 (5 bases). The V and J ends lost 5 bases and 6 bases respectively, with 16 bases between them. Germline V gene sequence: CDR1 LNHDA, CDR2 SQIVND (reference sequence). CDR3 length: 14 amino acids. The CDR3 DNA reads TGTGCCAGTAGTGGGGGACGGGGCTCGTCTGAAGCTTTCTTT. This codes for CASSGGRGSSEAFF.

This chain connects TRBV11-2 to TRBJ2-5; D is unresolved. The CDR3 length is 14 residues. The V and J ends lost 5 bases and 1 base respectively, with 11 bases between them. Germline V CDR1 and CDR2: SGHAT, FQNNGV. CDR3 residues: CASSRRHRQETQYF. As DNA, the CDR3 is TGTGCCAGCAGCCGCCGACACCGCCAAGAGACCCAGTACTTC. Complete variable domain (other parts from reference TRBV11-2 and TRBJ2-5): EAGVAQSPRYKIIEKRQSVAFWCNPISGHATLYWYQQILGQGPKLLIQFQNNGVVDDSQLPKDRFSAERLKGVDSTLKIQPAKLEDSAVYLCASSRRHRQETQYFGPGTRLLVL.

This chain uses TRBV6-5 with TRBJ2-2, with D uncertain. The CDR3 runs to 15 residues. CDR1 and CDR2 (germline): MNHEY, SVGAGI. V lost 6 bases and J lost 3, with 14 bases in between. The CDR3: CASSSFRLDTGELFF. DNA for the CDR3: TGTGCCAGCAGCTCCTTTAGGTTGGACACCGGGGAGCTGTTTTTT.

Comments on this clone: The same CDR3 can be traced to other DNA sequences in this sample. This chain uses TRBV28 with TRBJ2-3; D unclear. This CDR3 has 11 amino acids. Germline assignment: CDR1 MDHEN and CDR2 SYDVKM. Trimming left V 3 bases short and J 9 bases short, with 7 bases between. The CDR3 coding sequence is TGTGCCAGCAGTTTGGGTGACACGCAGTATTTT. Its protein is CASSLGDTQYF. Supplemented by reference TRBV28 and TRBJ2-3, the full variable domain reads DVKVTQSSRYLVKRTGEKVFLECVQDMDHENMFWYRQDPGLGLRLIYFSYDVKMKEKGDIPEGYSVSREKKERFSLILESASTNQTSMYLCASSLGDTQYFGPGTRLTVL.

The chain joins TRBV27 to TRBJ2-5; weak D call: TRBD1 (6 bases). V was shortened by 4 bases and J by 5 bases, with 20 bases between the two germline ends. The CDR3 spans 16 residues. CDR1 and CDR2 (germline): MNHEY, SMNVEV (reference sequence). CDR3: CASSSQHGTLRETQYF. The CDR3 DNA follows: TGTGCCAGCAGTTCGCAACACGGGACACTGAGGGAGACCCAGTACTTC.

This chain uses TRBV15 with TRBJ2-7, with 8 nucleotides matching TRBD2. The CDR3 totals 15 residues. With 2 bases clipped from V and 2 bases from J, the junction kept 5 bases outside the gene matches. The germline CDR1 and CDR2 sequences are LNHNV and YYDKDF (reference sequence). CDR3 in DNA: TGTGCCACCAGCAGACTATTAGCGGGAACCTACGAGCAGTACTTC. As protein: CATSRLLAGTYEQYF. The full variable domain, in which reference TRBV15 and TRBJ2-7 provide the parts outside the CDR3, is DAMVIQNPRYQVTQFGKPVTLSCSQTLNHNVMYWYQQKSSQAPKLLFHYYDKDFNNEADTPDNFQSRRPNTSFCFLDIRSPGLGDTAMYLCATSRLLAGTYEQYFGPGTRLTVT.

This clone has a single count. The chain combines TRBV28 with TRBJ1-5; D not resolved. CDR1 and CDR2 (germline): MDHEN, SYDVKM. V was pared by 0 bases and J by 4 bases, with 10 bases between. This CDR3 comprises 15 residues. The CDR3 DNA reads TGTGCCAGCAGTTTATGGGCCTCTGGGAATCAGCCCCAGCATTTT. As protein: CASSLWASGNQPQHF.

This chain uses TRBV13 with TRBJ2-7, with D unclear. Trimming took 1 base from V and 6 from J, leaving 7 bases between them. CDR3 length equals 12 residues. CDR1 PRHDT and CDR2 FYEKMQ come from the germline V gene (reference sequence). This CDR3 is CASSLVMAEQYF. Written as DNA, the CDR3 is TGTGCCAGCAGCTTAGTTATGGCCGAGCAGTACTTC.

This clone has a handful of counts. The DNA for the CDR3 is TGTGCCAGCAGCCAAGGCGCGCAAGAGACCCAGTACTTC. This sequence encodes CASSQGAQETQYF. This chain connects TRBV7-2 to TRBJ2-5; D gene uncertain. Germline V gene sequence: CDR1 SGHTA, CDR2 FQGNSA. There are 13 residues in the CDR3. The V gene lost 5 bases and the J gene lost 2 bases, with 9 bases spanning the gap.

This chain uses TRBV14 with TRBJ2-1, with D perhaps TRBD2 (6 bases). The germline gives CDR1 SGHDN, CDR2 FVKESK. This CDR3 region has 14 residues. V lost 1 base, J lost 3 bases, and 7 bases lay in between. CDR3 protein: CASSQGTNYNEQFF. CDR3 sequence (DNA): TGTGCCAGCAGCCAAGGGACTAACTACAATGAGCAGTTCTTC.

This clone occurred a few times. The chain employs TRBV9 and TRBJ1-5; tentative D call: TRBD1 (5 bases). Germline V gene data show CDR1 as SGDLS and CDR2 as YYNGEE. This CDR3 has 15 amino acids. V shed 3 bases and J shed 5 bases, with 15 bases lying between them. CDR3 in amino acids: CASSAAGTYDQPQHF. CDR3 coding DNA: TGTGCCAGCAGCGCCGCCGGGACCTATGATCAGCCCCAGCATTTT.

This rearrangement joins TRBV4-3 to TRBJ2-1; D is unclear. The V end lost 0 bases, the J end lost 9 bases, and 12 bases lay between the germline ends. Germline CDR1 reads LGHNA; CDR2 reads YSLEER. This CDR3 has 14 residues. Here the CDR3 reads CASSQDPNLGEQFF. CDR3 DNA: TGCGCCAGCAGCCAAGACCCGAACTTAGGTGAGCAGTTCTTC.

The chain couples TRBV4-1 to TRBJ2-2; D may match TRBD1 or TRBD2 (5 bases each). Germline lookup yields CDR1 MGHRA and CDR2 YSYEKL. V was shortened by 4 bases and J by 3 bases, with 15 bases between the two germline ends. This CDR3 has 16 amino acids. The DNA of the CDR3 is TGCGCCAGCAGCCGGAGTGGGGGAAGGGACACCGGGGAGCTGTTTTTT. Translated: CASSRSGGRDTGELFF.

In this sample, this clone turned up a few times. This chain joins TRBV25-1 and TRBJ2-2, with D perhaps being TRBD1 or TRBD2 (7 bases each). Germline loops: CDR1 MGHDK, CDR2 SYGVNS. The CDR3 runs 18 residues. V was clipped by 2 bases and J by 6 bases, with 22 bases between them. In DNA, the CDR3 is TGTGCCAGCAGTGAAGGGGGGGCCGGGACAGTGATTCCCGGGGAGCTGTTTTTT. It specifies CASSEGGAGTVIPGELFF.

V is TRBV6-1 and J is TRBJ2-1; no reliable D call. This CDR3 contains 13 residues. The V gene lost 1 base and the J gene lost 7 bases, with 8 bases spanning the gap. Germline CDR1 reads MNHNS; CDR2 reads SASEGT. CDR3 nucleotide sequence: TGTGCCAGCAGTGAAGGCCTAGGGAATGAGCAGTTCTTC. Encoded protein: CASSEGLGNEQFF.

Only a few counts were recorded for this clone. This chain uses TRBV19 with TRBJ2-7, with 13 nucleotides matching TRBD2. This CDR3 region has 15 residues. CDR1 is LNHDA, CDR2 SQIVND, per germline (reference sequence). The junction had 6 bases not matched to a gene; V was cut back by 9 bases and J by 1 base. CDR3 in amino acids: CASRTSGSVSYEQYF. The CDR3 nucleotides are TGTGCCAGCAGGACTAGCGGGAGTGTTTCCTACGAGCAGTACTTC.

The chain uses TRBV19 and TRBJ2-3; D ambiguous. The CDR3 has 14 residues. Germline lookup yields CDR1 LNHDA and CDR2 SQIVND (reference sequence). Trimming pared 1 base from V and 4 bases from J, leaving 9 bases between. The CDR3 protein is CASSIVQAADTQYF. The CDR3 nucleotides read TGTGCCAGTAGTATAGTCCAGGCGGCAGATACGCAGTATTTT. The full variable domain, its missing parts supplied by reference TRBV19 and TRBJ2-3, is DGGITQSPKYLFRKEGQNVTLSCEQNLNHDAMYWYRQDPGQGLRLIYYSQIVNDFQKGDIAEGYSVSREKKESFPLTVTSAQKNPTAFYLCASSIVQAADTQYFGPGTRLTVL.

The CDR3 loop is CASNIPSRALSSYEQYF. CDR3 coding DNA: TGCGCCAGCAACATCCCCTCGAGAGCGCTTAGCTCCTACGAGCAGTACTTC. The V call is TRBV23-1, the J call TRBJ2-5; D is unclear. The J call may be wrong; the DNA end is better matched by TRBJ2-7. TRBV23-1 is treated as an ORF (open reading frame) with a function not yet certain. CDR3 length: 17 amino acids.

This clone showed up just a few times. This chain joins TRBV28 and TRBJ2-6, with 9 positions matching TRBD1. The CDR3 has 16 residues. In germline, CDR1 is MDHEN, CDR2 SYDVKM. V was pared by 5 bases and J by 2 bases, with 4 bases of the junction left unmatched. This CDR3 reads CASSLGTGTGANVLTF. In DNA, the CDR3 is TGTGCCAGCAGTCTGGGGACAGGGACTGGGGCCAACGTCCTGACTTTC.

The genes are TRBV28 and TRBJ2-7, with 12 positions matching TRBD2. The CDR3 extends over 19 amino acids. With 6 bases clipped from V and 2 bases from J, the junction kept 17 bases outside the gene matches. The germline CDR1 and CDR2 sequences are MDHEN and SYDVKM. CDR3 region: CASRPRGTSGRIITYEQYF. The DNA for the CDR3 is TGTGCCAGCAGACCCCGGGGGACTAGCGGGCGTATCATTACCTACGAGCAGTACTTC.

This rearrangement joins TRBV5-1 to TRBJ2-2, with 14 nucleotides matching TRBD2. The V gene's germline CDR1 is SGHRS and CDR2 YFSETQ. The CDR3 sequence is 19 residues long. V lost 2 bases, J lost 2 bases, and 8 bases stayed unmatched. The CDR3 DNA reads TGCGCCAGCAGCTTAGAAACGGGACTAGCGGGAGCAAACACCGGGGAGCTGTTTTTT. Residues: CASSLETGLAGANTGELFF.

This clone was seen only a few times. The chain links TRBV29-1 to TRBJ1-5; D not resolved. This CDR3 is built from 13 residues. Germline V gene lookup returns CDR1 SQVTM and CDR2 ANQGSEA. V was clipped by 5 bases and J by 7 bases, with 15 bases between them. The CDR3 sequence is CSVIWAGEQPQHF. The DNA for the CDR3 is TGCAGCGTTATCTGGGCAGGTGAGCAGCCCCAGCATTTT. Looking up the rest from reference TRBV29-1 and TRBJ1-5 gives the full variable domain: SAVISQKPSRDICQRGTSLTIQCQVDSQVTMMFWYRQQPGQSLTLIATANQGSEATYESGFVIDKFPISRPNLTFSTLTVSNMSPEDSSIYLCSVIWAGEQPQHFGDGTRLSIL.